These T cell receptor beta chains were read from a single sample in a study of glioma-infiltrating T cells. MiXCR was run by TCRdb on the multiplex PCR reads, yielding one entry per CDR3 protein. This sample has 90,000 to 110,000 distinct CDR3 sequences; 25% to 30% occur once, and the top ten carry around 30%. The sample consisted of glioma tissue, nonneoplastic brain tissue, or PBMCs (not recorded which). The receptors were gathered from a human donor with low-grade glioma or glioblastoma, undergoing nonglioma brain surgery, or in good health (not recorded which). Each CDR3 is given with its conserved first and last residue. D genes are given only for firm matches. Clone size, where shown, is once, few, many, or a class for clones that have expanded.

many	TRBV7-9	NA	TRBJ2-5	CASSLFLGGAYQETQYF	TGTGCCAGCAGCTTATTCTTAGGAGGGGCTTACCAAGAGACCCAGTACTTC
NA	TRBV5-1	NA	TRBJ2-5	CASRVVPNQETQYF	TGCGCCAGCAGAGTTGTTCCGAACCAAGAGACCCAGTACTTC
few	TRBV5-1	TRBD1	TRBJ2-7	CASSAGQGSFYEQYF	TGCGCCAGCAGCGCGGGACAGGGGAGTTTCTACGAGCAGTACTTC
many	TRBV9	NA	TRBJ1-2	CASSGPGAEYYGYTF	TGTGCCAGCAGCGGGCCCGGGGCGGAGTACTATGGCTACACCTTC
NA	TRBV3-1	NA	TRBJ1-1	CASSQDEIGRTTDTQFF	TGTGCCAGCAGCCAAGATGAGATCGGACGGACCACAGATACGCAGTTCTTT
many	TRBV2	TRBD1	TRBJ2-7	CASSRQGAYEQYF	TGTGCCAGTTCTCGACAGGGAGCTTACGAGCAGTACTTC
many	TRBV5-1	NA	TRBJ2-3	CASSSPGATDTQYF	TGCGCCAGCAGCTCACCCGGGGCCACAGATACGCAGTATTTT
many	TRBV28	NA	TRBJ2-7	CASDSSSYEQYF	TGTGCCAGCGACAGTTCTTCCTACGAGCAGTACTTC
many	TRBV6-6	NA	TRBJ2-3	CASSYSTRSTDTQYF	TGTGCCAGCAGTTACTCGACACGTAGCACAGATACGCAGTATTTT
many	TRBV7-2	TRBD1	TRBJ2-7	CASSSSWTGESYEQYF	TGTGCCAGCAGCTCTTCCTGGACAGGGGAGTCCTACGAGCAGTACTTC
many	TRBV3-1	NA	TRBJ1-5	CASSQEGVQPQHF	TGTGCCAGCAGCCAAGAGGGGGTCCAGCCCCAGCATTTT
NA	TRBV28	NA	TRBJ2-1	CASTFTLSSSYNEQFF	TGTGCCAGCACCTTTACACTCTCGAGCTCCTACAATGAGCAGTTCTTC
many	TRBV29-1	NA	TRBJ1-1	CSATGTNTEAFF	TGCAGCGCTACCGGGACGAACACTGAAGCTTTCTTT
many	TRBV3-1	NA	TRBJ1-5	CASSPSTDSNQPQHF	TGTGCCAGCAGCCCCTCGACAGATAGCAATCAGCCCCAGCATTTT